The 9 T cell receptor beta chains below all came from one sample that was sequenced in a study of blood T cell repertoires in COVID-19. Method: immunoSEQ multiplex PCR; TCRdb's copy keeps in-frame clones and lacks some. The sample includes approximately 280,000 clones, approximately 92% seen only once; the top ten take around 6.8%. Sequencing input: peripheral blood. These receptor sequences come from a young woman with COVID-19, enrolled during active disease.

V gene TRBV19 combines with J gene TRBJ1-2, with D unclear. Between the trimmed V and J ends, which lost 10 bases and 4 bases, there was a span of 13 bases. CDR1 is LNHDA, CDR2 SQIVND, per germline (reference sequence). The CDR3 has 12 residues. Here the CDR3 reads CATMNGIYGYTF. DNA of the CDR3: TGTGCCACCATGAACGGTATCTATGGCTACACCTTC. The full variable domain, its missing parts supplied by reference TRBV19 and TRBJ1-2, is DGGITQSPKYLFRKEGQNVTLSCEQNLNHDAMYWYRQDPGQGLRLIYYSQIVNDFQKGDIAEGYSVSREKKESFPLTVTSAQKNPTAFYLCATMNGIYGYTFGSGTRLTVV.

V and J are TRBV11-2 and TRBJ2-1, with TRBD2 matching over 11 bases. The V and J ends lost 1 base and 3 bases, in that order; junction bases with no gene match: 8. CDR1 and CDR2 (germline): SGHAT, FQNNGV. The CDR3 extends over 18 amino acids. The CDR3 is CASSLVLVTSGVYNEQFF. The CDR3 DNA follows: TGTGCCAGCAGCTTAGTGCTCGTGACTAGCGGGGTCTACAATGAGCAGTTCTTC.

The chain employs TRBV29-1 and TRBJ1-4; D remains ambiguous. The CDR3 length is 11 residues. Deletions cut 7 bases from V and 7 bases from J, with 10 bases between. Germline values: CDR1 SQVTM, CDR2 ANQGSEA. CDR3 bases: TGCAGCGGGGGTTTCGGTGAAAAACTGTTTTTT. It specifies CSGGFGEKLFF.

V is TRBV5-5 and J is TRBJ2-7, with D possibly being TRBD1 (5 bases). Germline values: CDR1 SGHKS, CDR2 YYEKEE (reference sequence). V was clipped by 0 bases and J by 4 bases, with 14 bases between them. The CDR3 spans 15 residues. The CDR3 DNA sequence: TGTGCCAGCAGCTTGGCGGCTAGACAGCCGTACGAGCAGTACTTC. Its protein is CASSLAARQPYEQYF.

The gene calls are TRBV4-1 and TRBJ2-7, with TRBD1 identical over 8 bases. Germline values: CDR1 MGHRA, CDR2 YSYEKL. The CDR3 is 14 amino acids. V dropped 6 bases and J dropped 6; count of bases not matched to a gene: 10. CDR3 in DNA: TGCGCCAGCAGACCTACAGGGGGAGTACCCGAGCAGTACTTC. Translation: CASRPTGGVPEQYF.

In its sample, this clone was seen once. This chain connects TRBV9 to TRBJ2-1, with D tentatively TRBD2 (6 bases). V lost 4 bases and J lost 6, with 17 bases in between. CDR1 is SGDLS and CDR2 is YYNGEE in the germline V gene. This CDR3 spans 15 amino acids. The CDR3 region has the DNA TGTGCCAGCAGCCCGTCGGCGGGGCTCGGCAATGAGCAGTTCTTC. This encodes CASSPSAGLGNEQFF.

The V gene is TRBV10-3, the J gene TRBJ2-5; D possibly corresponds to TRBD2 (5 bases). This CDR3 spans 14 amino acids. Trimming cost V 0 bases and J 2 bases, with 7 bases left between them. Germline values: CDR1 ENHRY, CDR2 SYGVKD. CDR3 DNA: TGTGCCATCAGTGAGTCAGGGAGTCAAGAGACCCAGTACTTC. As protein: CAISESGSQETQYF.

The sample holds one count of this clone. The chain employs TRBV20-1 and TRBJ1-5; a weak D match, TRBD1 (5 bases). Per the germline V gene, CDR1 is DFQATT and CDR2 is SNEGSKA (reference sequence). The CDR3 runs to 16 residues. V was shortened by 3 bases and J by 0 bases, with 15 bases between the two germline ends. For the CDR3, the DNA is TGCAGTGCTAGTACCTCGACAGTCAATAGCAATCAGCCCCAGCATTTT. Residues: CSASTSTVNSNQPQHF.

The CDR3 region is CASSPDRVVGELFF. The CDR3 DNA is TGCGCCAGCAGCCCCGACAGGGTGGTCGGGGAGCTGTTTTTT. V gene TRBV4-1 combines with J gene TRBJ2-2; 7 bases line up with TRBD1. The CDR3 covers 14 residues. The germline CDR1 and CDR2 sequences are MGHRA and YSYEKL. Losses at the gene ends were 4 bases for V and 7 bases for J; bases not matched to a gene: 6.